Listed here are 32 T cell receptor beta chains from one sample, sequenced in a study of response to subunit inactivated influenza vaccine. TCRdb used MiXCR to reprocess the RT-PCR reads, holding one entry per CDR3 protein. In the table there are around 480,000 distinct CDR3 sequences, 15% to 20% of which are singletons. Material: CD4+ T cells sorted from PBMCs, obtained around 25 months after vaccination. Receptors were obtained from a man in his fifties or sixties who received an inactivated influenza vaccine.

The V and J genes are TRBV11-2 and TRBJ2-1; 12 nucleotides agree with TRBD2. This CDR3 region has 16 residues. Trimming took 5 bases from V and 6 from J; bases not matched to a gene: 8. Germline loops: CDR1 SGHAT, CDR2 FQNNGV. The CDR3 here is CASSPMTSGSGNEQFF. CDR3 in DNA: TGTGCCAGCAGCCCAATGACTAGCGGGAGTGGCAATGAGCAGTTCTTC.

This clonotype was recorded a few times. The chain employs TRBV5-1 and TRBJ2-1; 9 nucleotides agree with TRBD2. Germline CDR1 reads SGHRS; CDR2 reads YFSETQ. This CDR3 comprises 13 residues. J lost 6 bases, V lost 7 bases, and 5 bases had no gene match. CDR3: CASQLAGVNEQFF. The CDR3 DNA sequence: TGCGCCAGCCAACTAGCGGGCGTCAATGAGCAGTTCTTC.

The chain links TRBV18 to TRBJ2-4; a possible D gene is TRBD1 (5 bases). Germline V gene lookup returns CDR1 KGHSH and CDR2 LQKENI. This CDR3 has 16 residues. V dropped 5 bases and J dropped 0 bases, with 14 bases sitting between them. The DNA for the CDR3 is TGTGCCAGCTCAAGGACATCGGATTTAGCCAAAAACATTCAGTACTTC. This gives the protein CASSRTSDLAKNIQYF.

At least ten counts were recorded for this clonotype. The chain joins TRBV4-1 to TRBJ1-3, with 7 bases aligning to TRBD1. Per the germline V gene, CDR1 is MGHRA and CDR2 is YSYEKL. The V and J ends lost 1 base and 1 base, in that order; junction bases with no gene match: 1. CDR3 length: 15 residues. The CDR3 DNA follows: TGCGCCAGCAGCCAAGCGGACAGGTCTGGAAACACCATATATTTT. It yields the protein CASSQADRSGNTIYF.

This clonotype turned up a few times. The genes are TRBV7-2 and TRBJ2-7; the D call may be TRBD1 or TRBD2 (5 bases each). The CDR3 is 14 residues long. Germline V lookup: CDR1 SGHTA, CDR2 FQGNSA. V lost 4 bases and J lost 0, with 10 bases in between. The CDR3, as DNA: TGTGCCAGCAGCTACGGGGCCCCCTCCTACGAGCAGTACTTC. This translates into CASSYGAPSYEQYF.

This clonotype was picked up many times. The chain uses TRBV12-3 or TRBV12-4 and TRBJ2-5; 10 bases map to TRBD1. The trim removed 7 bases at V and 5 bases at J, leaving 13 bases unmatched. This CDR3 has 16 amino acids. The CDR3 nucleotides read TGTGCCAGCACCCCTTCTTGGGGACAGGGGACGGAGACCCAGTACTTC. It yields the protein CASTPSWGQGTETQYF.

The CDR3 loop is CASSLRQYSNQPQHF. CDR3 nucleotides: TGTGCCAGCAGCTTAAGACAGTATAGCAATCAGCCCCAGCATTTT. The V gene is TRBV13, the J gene TRBJ1-5; D may be TRBD1 (5 bases). CDR1 and CDR2 from the germline V gene are PRHDT and FYEKMQ (reference sequence). The CDR3 is made up of 15 amino acids. Trimming shortened V by 2 bases and J by 0 bases, and 8 bases separated the two germline ends.

The CDR3 DNA follows: TGTGCCAGCAGCCTCAGCGGGAGTTGGACAGATACGCAGTATTTT. This gives the protein CASSLSGSWTDTQYF. This chain links TRBV3-1 with TRBJ2-3, with 8 bases aligning to TRBD2. After removal of 4 bases from V and 3 bases from J, the junction contained 6 bases not matched to a gene. From germline, CDR1 is LGHDT and CDR2 YNNKEL (reference sequence). The CDR3 totals 15 residues.

The chain couples TRBV11-2 to TRBJ2-2; D is unresolved. Trimming cost V 2 bases and J 4 bases, with 11 bases left between them. The germline gives CDR1 SGHAT, CDR2 FQNNGV. CDR3 length equals 15 residues. The CDR3, as DNA: TGTGCCAGCAGCTTAAGTTCGGCGGTCACCGGGGAGCTGTTTTTT. Translated: CASSLSSAVTGELFF.

The chain joins TRBV20-1 to TRBJ1-6, with D possibly matching TRBD1 (6 bases). Germline assignment: CDR1 DFQATT and CDR2 SNEGSKA (reference sequence). V was clipped by 1 base and J by 9 bases, with 13 bases between them. The CDR3 totals 14 residues. CDR3 protein: CSARVGQDGSPLHF. In nucleotides, the CDR3 is TGCAGTGCTAGAGTGGGACAAGATGGTTCACCCCTCCACTTT.

J is TRBJ1-1 and V is TRBV28; unclear D gene. Germline loops: CDR1 MDHEN, CDR2 SYDVKM. Trimming took off 4 bases at V and 3 bases at J, with 9 bases between the two ends. The CDR3 runs 13 residues. This chain's CDR3 is CASSSGIHTEAFF. The DNA for the CDR3 is TGTGCCAGCAGTTCGGGGATACACACTGAAGCTTTCTTT.

This clonotype has a handful of counts. The chain recombines TRBV7-2 with TRBJ2-5, with 8 bases that match TRBD1. Germline V gene data show CDR1 as SGHTA and CDR2 as FQGNSA. Germline trimming cut 5 bases from V and 5 bases from J; bases unmatched to any gene: 10. The CDR3 sequence is 15 residues long. Written as DNA, the CDR3 is TGTGCCAGCAGCCCCCGGACAGGGACCGGGGAGACCCAGTACTTC. Encoded protein: CASSPRTGTGETQYF. The full variable domain, rest sourced from reference TRBV7-2 and TRBJ2-5, is GAGVSQSPSNKVTEKGKDVELRCDPISGHTALYWYRQSLGQGLEFLIYFQGNSAPDKSGLPSDRFSAERTGGSVSTLTIQRTQQEDSAVYLCASSPRTGTGETQYFGPGTRLLVL.

The rearrangement joins TRBV28 to TRBJ2-7, with TRBD2 matching 7 bases. CDR3 length equals 15 residues. V was clipped by 2 bases and J by 9 bases; unmatched bases: 13. Germline CDR1 reads MDHEN; CDR2 reads SYDVKM. In DNA, the CDR3 is TGTGCCAGCAGTTTACAACTAGCGACCCCCTGGGGGCAGTACTTC. It yields the protein CASSLQLATPWGQYF.

The chain joins TRBV12-3 or TRBV12-4 to TRBJ1-2; no firm D call. Deletions cut 6 bases from V and 5 bases from J, with 10 bases between. The CDR3 loop spans 12 amino acids. CDR3 sequence: CASSPGFYGYTF. Written as DNA, the CDR3 is TGTGCCAGCAGCCCGGGATTTTATGGCTACACCTTC.

The chain carries TRBV7-9 and TRBJ1-2; TRBD1 is a possible D gene (5 bases). The CDR3 extends over 12 amino acids. V gave up 11 bases and J gave up 1 base, with 11 bases separating them. Germline V gene sequence: CDR1 SEHNR, CDR2 FQNEAQ (reference sequence). In DNA, the CDR3 is TGTGCCGGGGGGGTGAATAACTATGGCTACACCTTC. It is translated as CAGGVNNYGYTF.

The V call is TRBV21-1, the J call TRBJ2-7; the table's D gene call, TRBD2, was not cross checked with the DNA. TRBV21-1 constitutes a pseudogene. The CDR3 is made up of 12 amino acids. The CDR3 reads CAGRLQNDEQYF. CDR3 coding DNA: TGTGCCGGACGACTACAAAATGACGAGCAGTACTTC.

This clonotype was counted a few times. The chain has TRBV5-1 and TRBJ1-3; D gene uncertain. The germline V and J ends were trimmed by 4 bases and 0 bases, with 11 bases remaining between them. The CDR3 is 15 amino acids. CDR1 SGHRS and CDR2 YFSETQ come from the germline V gene. CDR3 sequence (DNA): TGCGCCAGCAGCGACGGCGCTTACTCTGGAAACACCATATATTTT. This codes for CASSDGAYSGNTIYF.

This clonotype was seen more than once but under ten times. The chain carries TRBV12-3 or TRBV12-4 and TRBJ2-2; D not resolved. V was shortened by 3 bases and J by 3 bases, with 8 bases between the two germline ends. The CDR3 runs to 14 residues. The CDR3 loop is CASSFFTDTGELFF. In nucleotides, the CDR3 is TGTGCCAGCAGTTTTTTCACAGACACCGGGGAGCTGTTTTTT.

This clonotype has just a few counts. This sequence joins TRBV20-1 and TRBJ2-3; TRBD1 agrees at 8 bases. Germline V gives CDR1 DFQATT, CDR2 SNEGSKA (reference sequence). Trimming took 3 bases from V and 0 from J; bases not matched to a gene: 5. This CDR3 has 15 residues. The CDR3 protein is CSARDRVISTDTQYF. The CDR3 DNA reads as TGCAGTGCTAGGGACAGGGTTATTAGCACAGATACGCAGTATTTT.

This clonotype has ten or more counts. The V call is TRBV7-9, the J call TRBJ1-6; the D is unclear. The CDR3 contains 15 residues. Trimming removed 5 bases from V and 0 bases from J, with 8 bases in between. The germline V gene has CDR1 SEHNR and CDR2 FQNEAQ (reference sequence). The CDR3 sequence is CASSLLSSYNSPLHF. CDR3 coding DNA: TGTGCCAGCAGCCTCTTAAGCTCCTATAATTCACCCCTCCACTTT.

This clonotype was seen a few times. This sequence joins TRBV7-2 and TRBJ1-2; no reliable D call. The V end lost 1 base, the J end lost 2 bases, and 11 bases lay between the germline ends. Germline V gene data show CDR1 as SGHTA and CDR2 as FQGNSA. This CDR3 spans 15 amino acids. The CDR3 DNA sequence: TGTGCCAGCAGCTTAGATCGGCTAGGGAACTATGGCTACACCTTC. Its protein is CASSLDRLGNYGYTF.

In this sample, this clonotype turned up a few times. CDR3 bases: TGTGCCAGCAGTGCCACTAGCGGGAGAGCCGGGGAGCTGTTTTTT. Encoded protein: CASSATSGRAGELFF. The chain uses TRBV28 and TRBJ2-2, with 11 bases lining up with TRBD2. Germline CDR1 and CDR2: MDHEN and SYDVKM. This CDR3 is 15 amino acids long. The V and J ends lost 5 bases and 6 bases, in that order; junction bases with no gene match: 5.

This clonotype was counted between two and nine times. This chain uses TRBV4-1 with TRBJ1-5, with D possibly being TRBD1 (5 bases). The CDR3 is 18 residues long. V shed 0 bases and J shed 3 bases, with 18 bases lying between them. Germline CDR1 and CDR2: MGHRA and YSYEKL. The CDR3 loop reads CASSQDNLATANNQPQHF. Here the CDR3 DNA reads TGCGCCAGCAGCCAAGATAATCTCGCGACAGCAAACAATCAGCCCCAGCATTTT.

This clonotype was detected only a few times. The chain uses TRBV11-2 and TRBJ2-4; 8 nucleotides match TRBD1. This CDR3 comprises 18 residues. V was pared by 4 bases and J by 4 bases, with 15 bases of the junction left unmatched. Germline CDR1 reads SGHAT; CDR2 reads FQNNGV. The CDR3 is CASSWTAGQVTRKNIQYF. The DNA for the CDR3 is TGTGCCAGCAGCTGGACGGCGGGACAGGTCACCCGAAAAAACATTCAGTACTTC.

This chain connects TRBV6-1 to TRBJ1-2, with D uncertain. Germline-derived CDR1 and CDR2 are MNHNS and SASEGT. Trimming cost V 8 bases and J 1 base, with 23 bases left between them. CDR3 length: 17 amino acids. CDR3 in amino acids: CASRVGFSARRNYGYTF. The CDR3 region has the DNA TGTGCCAGCCGGGTTGGATTTTCGGCCAGACGTAACTATGGCTACACCTTC.

This clonotype was seen repeatedly, ten times or more. This sequence joins TRBV6-1 and TRBJ1-4; D is ambiguous. The ends were cut back, 10 bases at V and 0 bases at J, with 18 bases in the middle. From germline, CDR1 is MNHNS and CDR2 SASEGT. CDR3 length equals 16 residues. The CDR3, as DNA: TGTGCCACCCGGGAGACGTGGTCCACAACTAATGAAAAACTGTTTTTT. Protein product: CATRETWSTTNEKLFF.

This clonotype was picked up a small number of times. The V and J genes are TRBV11-2 and TRBJ1-1; D remains unclear. V was trimmed by 0 bases and J by 7 bases, leaving 9 bases between them. The CDR3 runs 13 residues. Germline V lookup: CDR1 SGHAT, CDR2 FQNNGV. This CDR3 is CASSLEGGSEAFF. DNA for the CDR3: TGTGCCAGCAGCTTAGAGGGAGGGAGTGAAGCTTTCTTT.

This rearrangement joins TRBV4-3 to TRBJ2-3, with 7 bases matching TRBD1. V lost 3 bases and J lost 5; bases outside the gene matches: 8. CDR1 is LGHNA and CDR2 is YSLEER in the germline V gene. The CDR3 is 15 amino acids. CDR3 sequence: CASSHGTEDLDTQYF. CDR3 in DNA: TGCGCCAGCAGCCATGGGACAGAGGATTTAGATACGCAGTATTTT.

V and J are TRBV3-1 and TRBJ1-2, with TRBD1 identical over 7 bases. Germline V gene data show CDR1 as LGHDT and CDR2 as YNNKEL (reference sequence). V was clipped by 3 bases and J by 8 bases; unmatched bases: 9. This CDR3 contains 14 residues. Here the CDR3 DNA reads TGTGCCAGCAGCCATGCTTTGACAGGGAACGGCTACACCTTC. This sequence encodes CASSHALTGNGYTF.

Notes on this clonotype: It may be a read error: a sequence one base away is much more abundant. The chain joins TRBV11-1 to TRBJ2-7; tentatively, D is TRBD1 or TRBD2 (5 bases each). Germline V gene lookup returns CDR1 SGHAT and CDR2 FQDESV (reference sequence). The CDR3 consists of 14 residues. The chain's CDR3 is CACSLVGPSYEQYF. As DNA, the CDR3 is TGTGCCTGCAGCTTAGTGGGACCCTCCTACGAGCAGTACTTC.

The rearrangement links TRBV20-1 to TRBJ2-1, with 7 bases identical to TRBD1. The germline gives CDR1 DFQATT, CDR2 SNEGSKA (reference sequence). This CDR3 is 15 amino acids long. The ends lost 2 bases at V and 5 bases at J; junction bases unmatched: 9. The CDR3 region is CSARQDRNGDNEQFF. The CDR3, as DNA: TGCAGTGCTAGACAGGACAGGAACGGGGACAATGAGCAGTTCTTC.

This clonotype came up many times. V gene TRBV6-5 combines with J gene TRBJ1-6, with unresolved D. CDR3 length: 14 amino acids. Trimming pared 8 bases from V and 7 bases from J, leaving 15 bases between. Germline CDR1 is MNHEY and CDR2 is SVGAGI. CDR3 sequence (DNA): TGTGCCAGCTGTTTCCCGGTTGACAATTCACCCCTCCACTTT. Translated, it gives CASCFPVDNSPLHF.